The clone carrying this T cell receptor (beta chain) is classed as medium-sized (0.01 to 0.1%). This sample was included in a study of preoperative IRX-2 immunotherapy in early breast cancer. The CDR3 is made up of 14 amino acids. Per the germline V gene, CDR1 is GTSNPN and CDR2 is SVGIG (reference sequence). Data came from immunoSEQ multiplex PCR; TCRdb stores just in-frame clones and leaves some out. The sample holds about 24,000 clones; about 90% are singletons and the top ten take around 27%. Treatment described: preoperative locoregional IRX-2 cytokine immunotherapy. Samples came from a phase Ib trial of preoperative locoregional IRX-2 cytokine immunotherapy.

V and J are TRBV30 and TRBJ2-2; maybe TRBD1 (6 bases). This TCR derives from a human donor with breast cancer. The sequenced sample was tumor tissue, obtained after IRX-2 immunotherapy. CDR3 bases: TGTGCTTTCCAGGGGAGCGGCAACACCGGGGAGCTGTTTTTT. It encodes CAFQGSGNTGELFF.